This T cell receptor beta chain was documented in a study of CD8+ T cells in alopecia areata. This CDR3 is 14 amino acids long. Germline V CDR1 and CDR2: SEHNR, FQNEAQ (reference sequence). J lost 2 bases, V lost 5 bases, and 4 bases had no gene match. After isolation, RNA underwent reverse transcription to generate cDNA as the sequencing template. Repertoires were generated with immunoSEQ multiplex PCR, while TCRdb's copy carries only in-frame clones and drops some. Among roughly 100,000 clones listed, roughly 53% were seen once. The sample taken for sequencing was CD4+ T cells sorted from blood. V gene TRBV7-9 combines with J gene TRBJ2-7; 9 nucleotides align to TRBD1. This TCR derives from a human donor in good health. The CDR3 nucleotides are TGTGCCAGCAGCCCGGGACAGGGAACCTACGAGCAGTACTTC. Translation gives CASSPGQGTYEQYF.